This TCR beta chain derives from a study of cytomegalovirus exposure and HLA in healthy donors. General observations from the study: A cluster of highly shared sequence variants was likely a sequencing artifact. The study had only CMV serostatus as immune exposure information. An Asian-associated ancestry cluster reportedly showed fewer N-insertions than the approximately 620-donor mean in a later analysis.

Germline trimming cut 6 bases from V and 4 bases from J; bases unmatched to any gene: 6. Germline V lookup: CDR1 LNHNV, CDR2 YYDKDF (reference sequence). The CDR3 spans 14 residues. With respect to this clone: The antigen is undetermined.

Researchers ran the PCR with 60 Vbeta and 13 Jbeta primers. Authors' data handling: Counted up in a later analysis, unique TCR beta chains came to about 80 million, with around 11 million shared. The table came from immunoSEQ multiplex PCR; TCRdb's copy has only in-frame clones and leaves some out. V, J and clone size were drawn from that table, and D and trimming were deduced from the DNA. Seen here are nearly 95,000 clones, approximately 63% observed once, and the top ten hold about 5.9%. Material: PBMCs. V usage is TRBV15 and J usage is TRBJ1-2; 9 nucleotides match TRBD1. The receptor was derived from a woman in her twenties or thirties in good health and CMV-seronegative. Here the CDR3 DNA reads TGTGCCACCAGAACAGGGGGCGATCCCTATGGCTACACCTTC. This codes for CATRTGGDPYGYTF.